This TCR beta chain was captured by sequencing in a study of T cell changes during pregnancy in multiple sclerosis. TCRdb's table, derived via immunoSEQ multiplex PCR, lists solely in-frame clones and lacks some. This table holds over 40,000 clones, about 87% found once. V was shortened by 7 bases and J by 5 bases, with 5 bases between the two germline ends. Per the germline V gene, CDR1 is WSHSY and CDR2 is SAAADI. The CDR3 spans 11 residues. The TCR comes from a female donor with multiple sclerosis, enrolled in a pregnancy study. The sequenced sample was CD4+ T cells from peripheral blood mononuclear cells, obtained in the second trimester of pregnancy. The chain carries TRBV10-2 and TRBJ1-4; D remains unclear. The CDR3 loop is CASTRNEKLFF. The CDR3 DNA is TGCGCCAGCACTAGGAATGAAAAACTGTTTTTT.